The 4 T cell receptor beta chains below all came from one sample that was sequenced in a study of CD4 T cells in relation to SARS-CoV-2 and coronaviruses. The repertoire was sequenced with immunoSEQ multiplex PCR; TCRdb's copy has only in-frame clones and lacks some. The repertoire holds about 37,000 clones, with over 75% as singletons. Sequenced material: memory CD4+ T cells from PBMCs. The receptors stem from an adult with COVID-19.

The chain carries TRBV5-4 and TRBJ2-1, with D tentatively TRBD1 or TRBD2 (5 bases each). This CDR3 region has 15 residues. V was clipped by 3 bases and J by 5 bases, with 15 bases between them. CDR1 and CDR2 (germline): SGHNT, YYREEE (reference sequence). CDR3 in amino acids: CASSYDLRGDNEQFF. The CDR3 DNA sequence: TGTGCCAGCAGCTACGACCTTAGGGGAGACAATGAGCAGTTCTTC.

This chain uses TRBV25-1 with TRBJ1-1; the match to TRBD1 covers 7 bases. Germline V gives CDR1 MGHDK, CDR2 SYGVNS. There are 12 residues in the CDR3. The V and J ends lost 5 bases and 8 bases, in that order; junction bases with no gene match: 5. The CDR3 bases are TGTGCCAGCAGTCCCCAGGGACAGGAAGCTTTCTTT. This codes for CASSPQGQEAFF.

The rearrangement joins TRBV18 to TRBJ2-5; 7 positions match TRBD1. Trimming cost V 2 bases and J 1 base; bases outside gene matches: 1. This CDR3 spans 14 amino acids. Germline assignment: CDR1 KGHSH and CDR2 LQKENI. CDR3 bases: TGTGCCAGCTCACCAGGACAGGTCCAAGAGACCCAGTACTTC. The encoded protein is CASSPGQVQETQYF.

The V gene is TRBV10-3, the J gene TRBJ1-1, with TRBD1 matching 7 bases. The CDR3 covers 15 residues. CDR1 and CDR2 from the germline V gene are ENHRY and SYGVKD. V dropped 6 bases and J dropped 3; count of bases not matched to a gene: 10. The CDR3 reads CAISGPGGRDTEAFF. CDR3 sequence (DNA): TGTGCCATCAGCGGTCCAGGGGGTAGGGACACTGAAGCTTTCTTT.